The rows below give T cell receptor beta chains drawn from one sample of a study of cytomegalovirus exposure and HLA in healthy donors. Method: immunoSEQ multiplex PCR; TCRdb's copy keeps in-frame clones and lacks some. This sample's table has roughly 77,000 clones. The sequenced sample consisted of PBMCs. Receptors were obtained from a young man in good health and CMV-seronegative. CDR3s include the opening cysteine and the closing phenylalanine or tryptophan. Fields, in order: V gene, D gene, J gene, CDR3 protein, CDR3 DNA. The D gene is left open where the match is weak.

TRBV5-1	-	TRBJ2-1	CASSSRDSYNEQFF	TGCGCCAGCAGCTCCAGGGACTCCTACAATGAGCAGTTCTTC
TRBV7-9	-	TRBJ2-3	CASSLVAAGTDTQYF	TGTGCCAGCAGCTTGGTAGCGGCCGGCACAGATACGCAGTATTTT
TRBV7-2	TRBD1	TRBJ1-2	CASSSGQGYGYTF	TGTGCCAGCAGCTCGGGACAGGGATATGGCTACACCTTC
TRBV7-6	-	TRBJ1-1	CASSLGTDQVAFF	TGTGCCAGCAGCTTAGGGACAGACCAGGTAGCTTTCTTT
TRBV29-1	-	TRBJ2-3	CSVERRGLAGDTQYF	TGCAGCGTTGAAAGGAGGGGGCTAGCGGGAGATACGCAGTATTTT
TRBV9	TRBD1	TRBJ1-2	CASSVGTGGYYGYTF	TGTGCCAGCAGCGTCGGGACAGGGGGCTACTATGGCTACACCTTC
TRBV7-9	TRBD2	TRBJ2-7	CASSEGLAGEYEQYF	TGTGCCAGCAGCGAGGGACTAGCGGGAGAGTACGAGCAGTACTTC
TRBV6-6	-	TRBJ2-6	CASSPASTSGANVLTF	TGTGCCAGCAGTCCGGCTAGCACGTCTGGGGCCAACGTCCTGACTTTC
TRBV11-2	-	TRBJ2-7	CASSLGRYEQYF	TGTGCCAGCAGCTTAGGCAGGTACGAGCAGTACTTC
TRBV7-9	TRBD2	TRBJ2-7	CASSFAGLDYEQYF	TGTGCCAGCAGCTTTGCGGGACTAGACTACGAGCAGTACTTC
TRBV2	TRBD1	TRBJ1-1	CASRKQGDTEAFF	TGTGCCAGCCGGAAACAGGGGGACACTGAAGCTTTCTTT
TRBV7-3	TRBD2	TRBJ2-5	CASSAGLAGGQETQYF	TGTGCCAGCAGCGCCGGACTAGCGGGGGGGCAAGAGACCCAGTACTTC
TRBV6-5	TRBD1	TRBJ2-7	CASSYRGGRYEQYF	TGTGCCAGCAGTTACCGAGGGGGCAGGTACGAGCAGTACTTC
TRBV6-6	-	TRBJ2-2	CASSSELNTGELFF	TGTGCCAGCAGTTCTGAACTTAACACCGGGGAGCTGTTTTTT
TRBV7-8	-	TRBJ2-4	CASSLVLAKNIQYF	TGTGCCAGCAGCTTAGTCCTAGCCAAAAACATTCAGTACTTC
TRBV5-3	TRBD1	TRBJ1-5	CARKAGGRGNQPQHF	TGTGCCAGAAAGGCAGGGGGGCGCGGGAATCAGCCCCAGCATTTT
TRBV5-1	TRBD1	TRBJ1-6	CASSPGTGGSYNSPLHF	TGCGCCAGCAGCCCTGGGACAGGGGGCTCCTATAATTCACCCCTCCACTTT
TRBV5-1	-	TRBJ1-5	CARHDSGPSNQPQHF	TGCGCCAGACACGACAGTGGCCCTAGCAATCAGCCCCAGCATTTT
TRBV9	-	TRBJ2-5	CASSVRDSQETQYF	TGTGCCAGCAGCGTAAGAGACAGCCAAGAGACCCAGTACTTC
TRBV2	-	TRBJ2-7	CATWNSGPGEQYF	TGTGCCACATGGAATAGCGGCCCTGGAGAGCAGTACTTC
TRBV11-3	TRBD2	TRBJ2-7	CASSLGASGGYEQYF	TGTGCCAGCAGCCTTGGCGCTAGCGGGGGCTACGAGCAGTACTTC
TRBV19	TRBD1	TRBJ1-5	CASAGQVNQPQHF	TGTGCCAGTGCGGGACAGGTGAATCAGCCCCAGCATTTT
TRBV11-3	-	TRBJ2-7	CASSSADSYEQYF	TGTGCCAGCAGCTCAGCGGATTCCTACGAGCAGTACTTC
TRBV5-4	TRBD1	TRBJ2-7	CASSTGQGLFYEQYF	TGTGCCAGCAGCACCGGACAGGGACTCTTCTACGAGCAGTACTTC
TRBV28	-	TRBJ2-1	CASSTYRRQPSSYNEQFF	TGTGCCAGCAGTACCTACCGAAGACAGCCGAGCTCCTACAATGAGCAGTTCTTC
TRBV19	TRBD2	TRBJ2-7	CASSIGTSGIKQYF	TGTGCCAGTAGTATAGGGACTAGCGGGATTAAGCAGTACTTC
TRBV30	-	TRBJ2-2	CAWRSSRTGGNTGELFF	TGTGCCTGGAGGTCGAGCAGGACTGGTGGGAACACCGGGGAGCTGTTTTTT
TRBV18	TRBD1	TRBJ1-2	CASSPDSTGYGYTF	TGTGCCAGCTCACCCGACTCGACAGGGTACGGCTACACCTTC
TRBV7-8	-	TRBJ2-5	CASSWGQGEGETQYF	TGTGCCAGCAGCTGGGGGCAGGGTGAGGGGGAGACCCAGTACTTC
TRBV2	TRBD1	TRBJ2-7	CASSGDRGGEQYF	TGTGCCAGCAGTGGGGACAGGGGTGGGGAGCAGTACTTC
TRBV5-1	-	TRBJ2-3	CASSLDPSEGPDTQYF	TGCGCCAGCAGCTTGGATCCTAGCGAAGGGCCAGATACGCAGTATTTT
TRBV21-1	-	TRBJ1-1	CASSKGRYDREVPMNTEAFF	TGTGCCAGCAGCAAAGGCCGATATGACAGGGAAGTCCCTATGAACACTGAAGCTTTCTTT
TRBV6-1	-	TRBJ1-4	CASSGRYGATNEKLFF	TGTGCCAGCAGTGGGAGATACGGTGCAACTAATGAAAAACTGTTTTTT
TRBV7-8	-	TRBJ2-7	CASSPAFDSSYEQYF	TGTGCCAGCAGCCCCGCCTTTGACTCATCCTACGAGCAGTACTTC
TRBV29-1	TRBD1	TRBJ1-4	CSVGRDSEKLFF	TGCAGCGTTGGCCGGGACAGTGAAAAACTGTTTTTT
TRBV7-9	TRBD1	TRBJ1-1	CASGRGRDEAFF	TGTGCCAGCGGCAGGGGGCGGGATGAAGCTTTCTTT
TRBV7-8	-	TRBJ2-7	CASSLVRLPYEQYF	TGTGCCAGCAGCTTAGTTCGGTTACCCTACGAGCAGTACTTC
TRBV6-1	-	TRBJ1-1	CASTEGGYTEAFF	TGTGCCAGCACCGAGGGAGGTTACACTGAAGCTTTCTTT
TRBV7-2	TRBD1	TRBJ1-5	CASSPWTGNSNQPQHF	TGTGCCAGCAGCCCTTGGACAGGGAATAGCAATCAGCCCCAGCATTTT
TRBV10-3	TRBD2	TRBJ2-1	CAISDPPGLAGGRGDEQFF	TGTGCCATCAGTGACCCCCCCGGACTAGCGGGAGGCCGGGGTGATGAGCAGTTCTTC
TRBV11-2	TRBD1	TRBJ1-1	CASSSGQGTEAFF	TGTGCCAGCAGCTCTGGACAGGGAACTGAAGCTTTCTTT
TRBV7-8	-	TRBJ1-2	CASSQTRGYGYTF	TGTGCCAGCAGTCAGACTCGGGGCTATGGCTACACCTTC
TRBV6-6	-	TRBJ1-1	CASSYRRGGSEAFF	TGTGCCAGCAGTTACAGGAGGGGAGGGTCTGAAGCTTTCTTT
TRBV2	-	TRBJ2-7	CASSEVRRSRGYEQYF	TGTGCCAGCAGTGAAGTGAGGAGGTCGAGGGGGTACGAGCAGTACTTC